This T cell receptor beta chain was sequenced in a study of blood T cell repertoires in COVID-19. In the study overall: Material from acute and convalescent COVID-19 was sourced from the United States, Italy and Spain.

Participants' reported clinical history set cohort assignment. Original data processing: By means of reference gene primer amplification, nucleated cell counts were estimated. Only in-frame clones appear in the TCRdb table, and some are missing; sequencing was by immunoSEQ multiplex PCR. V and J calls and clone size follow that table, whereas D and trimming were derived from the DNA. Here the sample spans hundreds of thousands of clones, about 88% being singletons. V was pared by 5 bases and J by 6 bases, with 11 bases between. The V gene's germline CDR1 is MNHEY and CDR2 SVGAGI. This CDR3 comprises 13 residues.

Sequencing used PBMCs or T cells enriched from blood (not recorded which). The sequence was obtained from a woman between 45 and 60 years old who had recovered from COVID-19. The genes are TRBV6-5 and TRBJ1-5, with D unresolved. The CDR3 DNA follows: TGTGCCAGCAGTATGGGTGGCGGTCAGCCCCAGCATTTT. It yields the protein CASSMGGGQPQHF.